Below, 8 T cell receptor beta chains from the same sample are listed, as sequenced in a study of graft-versus-host responses after intestinal transplantation (dated by TCRdb to the early 2020s). The library came from the immunoSEQ multiplex PCR assay. The immuneACCESS repertoire file appears here via TCRdb, limited to in-frame rearrangements. These files lack a portion of the clones; in checked studies, under half of the deficit traces to unresolved V genes, and the cause of the others is not known. This sample holds 90,000 to 100,000 clones; more than 85% were observed only once. Of the sample, around 0.53% falls within the top ten clones. No antigen has been identified for these receptors. Interpreted using the paper, the time point label stands for: cells obtained before transplantation from donor or recipient. Here the sequenced sample was unstimulated CD8+ T cells sorted from spleen or lymph node cells, taken before intestinal transplant. These receptors were obtained from a human donor who received an intestinal transplant.

As DNA, the CDR3 is TGTGCCAGCAGAGGGGGACAGGGGAGAGGAAACACCATATATTTT. This sequence encodes CASRGGQGRGNTIYF. V usage is TRBV5-5 and J usage is TRBJ1-3, with 10 bases identical to TRBD1. Germline V CDR1 and CDR2: SGHKS, YYEKEE (reference sequence). The CDR3 loop spans 15 amino acids. V was clipped by 5 bases and J by 4 bases; unmatched bases: 6.

This rearrangement joins TRBV11-2 to TRBJ1-2, with D possibly matching TRBD1 (6 bases). This CDR3 has 11 residues. Germline assignment: CDR1 SGHAT and CDR2 FQNNGV. V was clipped by 6 bases and J by 5 bases, with 7 bases between them. CDR3: CASSTGYGYTF. In nucleotides, the CDR3 is TGTGCCAGCAGTACAGGGTATGGCTACACCTTC. Variable domain in full (rest from reference TRBV11-2 and TRBJ1-2): EAGVAQSPRYKIIEKRQSVAFWCNPISGHATLYWYQQILGQGPKLLIQFQNNGVVDDSQLPKDRFSAERLKGVDSTLKIQPAKLEDSAVYLCASSTGYGYTFGSGTRLTVV.

CDR3 nucleotides: TGCGCCAGCAGCTTCGGGACAGCTAACAATGAGCAGTTCTTC. It codes for CASSFGTANNEQFF. The genes are TRBV5-1 and TRBJ2-1, with 7 nucleotides matching TRBD1. In germline, CDR1 is SGHRS, CDR2 YFSETQ. Germline trimming cut 2 bases from V and 5 bases from J; bases unmatched to any gene: 4. The CDR3 contains 14 residues.

The chain recombines TRBV27 with TRBJ1-1; D is unresolved. CDR1 and CDR2 (germline): MNHEY, SMNVEV (reference sequence). CDR3 length: 14 amino acids. Deletions cut 2 bases from V and 5 bases from J, with 12 bases between. CDR3 sequence reads: CASSLSRGWTEAFF. CDR3 bases: TGTGCCAGCAGTTTAAGCCGGGGATGGACTGAAGCTTTCTTT.

The chain employs TRBV9 and TRBJ2-5; TRBD2 matches at 7 bases. V dropped 4 bases and J dropped 5; count of bases not matched to a gene: 8. CDR1 SGDLS and CDR2 YYNGEE come from the germline V gene. This CDR3 is built from 14 residues. The CDR3 reads CASSPSGGRETQYF. The CDR3 nucleotides are TGTGCCAGCAGCCCGTCGGGAGGTAGGGAGACCCAGTACTTC.

V is TRBV27 and J is TRBJ1-5, with TRBD1 matching over 9 bases. Germline V CDR1 and CDR2: MNHEY, SMNVEV (reference sequence). Losses at the gene ends were 6 bases for V and 5 bases for J; bases not matched to a gene: 17. CDR3 length equals 18 residues. The CDR3 here is CASRPLPGQGTGDQPQHF. In DNA, the CDR3 is TGTGCCAGCAGACCTTTACCGGGACAGGGTACAGGGGATCAGCCCCAGCATTTT.

This clone appeared a single time. The chain is built from TRBV11-3 and TRBJ2-2; 9 bases align to TRBD1. The ends lost 4 bases at V and 6 bases at J; junction bases unmatched: 12. The CDR3 contains 17 residues. Germline CDR1 reads SGHNT; CDR2 reads YENEEA. This chain's CDR3 is CASSSGTGSSPSGELFF. In DNA form, the CDR3 reads TGTGCCAGCAGCTCCGGGACAGGGAGTTCCCCTTCCGGGGAGCTGTTTTTT.

The chain employs TRBV27 and TRBJ2-7; 8 bases are a match to TRBD2. V lost 3 bases to trimming and J lost 4 bases; unmatched junction nucleotides: 5. Germline assignment: CDR1 MNHEY and CDR2 SMNVEV (reference sequence). The CDR3 totals 14 residues. The CDR3 nucleotides are TGTGCCAGCAGTTTTTCGGCTAGCGGGTACGAGCAGTACTTC. It specifies CASSFSASGYEQYF.